This entry lists 13 T cell receptor beta chains sequenced from one sample in a study of blood T cell repertoires in COVID-19. Method: immunoSEQ multiplex PCR; TCRdb's copy keeps in-frame clones and lacks some. This sample carries roughly 90,000 clones, about 82% of them seen once, and the ten largest clones take under 30%. Material: peripheral blood. The receptor set was obtained from a human donor in a cohort sampled during active COVID-19.

The chain links TRBV5-6 to TRBJ2-7, with 8 bases lining up with TRBD1. This CDR3 contains 14 residues. The ends lost 3 bases at V and 3 bases at J; junction bases unmatched: 5. CDR1 is SGHDT, CDR2 YYEEEE, per germline. The CDR3: CASSSGTGLYEQYF. The CDR3 DNA sequence: TGTGCCAGCAGCTCCGGGACAGGCCTCTACGAGCAGTACTTC.

This clone came up a few times. The CDR3: CASSAQGNSNQPQHF. Here the CDR3 DNA reads TGTGCCAGCAGCGCACAGGGGAATAGCAATCAGCCCCAGCATTTT. The genes are TRBV6-4 and TRBJ1-5; 7 bases map to TRBD1. The CDR3 covers 15 residues. With 6 bases clipped from V and 0 bases from J, the junction kept 5 bases outside the gene matches. Germline CDR1 is MRHNA and CDR2 is SNTAGT.

This clone was detected only once. The rearrangement links TRBV11-2 to TRBJ1-3; the D is unclear. Trimming took 1 base from V and 2 from J, leaving 9 bases between them. In germline, CDR1 is SGHAT, CDR2 FQNNGV. The CDR3 has 15 residues. CDR3: CASSLARVTGNTIYF. In DNA form, the CDR3 reads TGTGCCAGCAGCTTAGCTCGGGTCACTGGAAACACCATATATTTT.

The chain joins TRBV2 to TRBJ2-3; D is perhaps TRBD1 (6 bases). In germline, CDR1 is SNHLY, CDR2 FYNNEI. The length of the CDR3 is 15 residues. Trimming pared 0 bases from V and 2 bases from J, leaving 9 bases between. CDR3 sequence: CASSEATGITDTQYF. CDR3 sequence (DNA): TGTGCCAGCAGTGAAGCTACAGGGATCACAGATACGCAGTATTTT.

J is TRBJ1-5 and V is TRBV30; D is unresolved. CDR3 length equals 13 residues. V was clipped by 1 base and J by 6 bases, with 10 bases between them. CDR1 is GTSNPN, CDR2 SVGIG, per germline (reference sequence). CDR3 in DNA: TGTGCCTGGAGTGCTACATCGGGTCAGCCCCAGCATTTT. It codes for CAWSATSGQPQHF.

The sample holds one count of this clone. This sequence joins TRBV19 and TRBJ1-1; D is unclear. The CDR3 runs 16 residues. V was trimmed by 0 bases and J by 1 base, leaving 12 bases between them. The germline V gene encodes CDR1 LNHDA and CDR2 SQIVND (reference sequence). The CDR3 sequence: CASSIDTRGPNTEAFF. The CDR3 DNA is TGTGCCAGTAGTATAGACACTCGAGGGCCGAACACTGAAGCTTTCTTT.

The chain combines TRBV15 with TRBJ2-3; 8 nucleotides agree with TRBD2. This CDR3 region has 16 residues. Germline V CDR1 and CDR2: LNHNV, YYDKDF (reference sequence). V dropped 0 bases and J dropped 2; count of bases not matched to a gene: 4. CDR3 DNA: TGTGCCACCAGCAGAGATCGAGCGGGAGTCACAGATACGCAGTATTTT. Translation: CATSRDRAGVTDTQYF. Full variable domain (outside the CDR3, taken from reference TRBV15 and TRBJ2-3): DAMVIQNPRYQVTQFGKPVTLSCSQTLNHNVMYWYQQKSSQAPKLLFHYYDKDFNNEADTPDNFQSRRPNTSFCFLDIRSPGLGDTAMYLCATSRDRAGVTDTQYFGPGTRLTVL.

CDR3 in amino acids: CSVEGSSGRIGEQFF. The CDR3 bases are TGCAGCGTTGAGGGTTCTAGCGGGAGGATCGGTGAGCAGTTCTTC. The chain combines TRBV29-1 with TRBJ2-1; 11 bases fit TRBD2. This CDR3 comprises 15 residues. J gave up 9 bases and V 3 bases, and 10 bases lay outside the gene matches. CDR1 is SQVTM and CDR2 is ANQGSEA in the germline V gene.

The chain is built from TRBV19 and TRBJ2-5, with 8 bases that match TRBD1. Germline V gene lookup returns CDR1 LNHDA and CDR2 SQIVND (reference sequence). Germline trimming cut 1 base from V and 4 bases from J; bases unmatched to any gene: 2. The CDR3 is 14 amino acids. This chain's CDR3 is CASSIGQGAETQYF. The CDR3 DNA is TGTGCCAGTAGTATAGGGCAGGGGGCAGAGACCCAGTACTTC.

This rearrangement joins TRBV11-3 to TRBJ2-7; a possible D gene is TRBD2 (6 bases). The CDR3 loop spans 14 amino acids. Germline CDR1 SGHNT, CDR2 YENEEA. Trimming took off 5 bases at V and 7 bases at J, with 18 bases between the two ends. The chain's CDR3 is CASSPTWDAGEQYF. In DNA, the CDR3 is TGTGCCAGCAGCCCCACCTGGGACGCGGGGGAGCAGTACTTC.

The rearrangement links TRBV7-2 to TRBJ1-1; D is undetermined. V was cut by 1 base and J by 1 base, with 7 bases left in between. The germline V gene encodes CDR1 SGHTA and CDR2 FQGNSA. The CDR3 length is 14 residues. CDR3 DNA: TGTGCCAGCAGCTTAGAACTCCAGAACACTGAAGCTTTCTTT. Protein sequence: CASSLELQNTEAFF.

The chain couples TRBV9 to TRBJ2-1; 10 bases align to TRBD2. Germline lookup yields CDR1 SGDLS and CDR2 YYNGEE. The CDR3 spans 15 residues. V lost 0 bases and J lost 4; bases outside the gene matches: 1. The CDR3 reads CASSVELAGYNEQFF. CDR3 coding DNA: TGTGCCAGCAGCGTAGAACTAGCGGGGTACAATGAGCAGTTCTTC.

The rearrangement joins TRBV24-1 to TRBJ1-2; 7 nucleotides agree with TRBD1. The length of the CDR3 is 13 residues. V shed 9 bases and J 8 bases; nucleotides not matched to a gene: 11. Germline V gene data show CDR1 as KGHDR and CDR2 as SFDVKD. CDR3 DNA sequence: TGTGCCACCCAGCCCGGGACAGAGGTCGGCTACACCTTC. Amino acids: CATQPGTEVGYTF.